This T cell receptor beta chain was profiled in a study of post-analysis software for immune sequencing data. Germline V lookup: CDR1 SGHRS, CDR2 YFSETQ. The CDR3 spans 14 residues. Researchers reported that TCR beta cDNA libraries carried unique molecular identifiers. TCRdb re-called the PCR reads through MiXCR, storing one row per CDR3 protein. The table includes hundreds of thousands of distinct CDR3 sequences, 59% detected once. Study-wide results and limits: Patients had higher frequencies than controls of about five TRBV segments, including TRBV5-6, TRBV5-1 and TRBV20-1.

This clonotype was observed a handful of times. What it recognizes is unknown. A read error may account for a junction end that differs from germline. The V and J genes are TRBV5-1 and TRBJ2-1; no clear D. This TCR derives from a girl aged 2-10 years with multiple sclerosis. The specimen sequenced was blood. CDR3: CASNLYTRYNEQFF. Here the CDR3 DNA reads TGCGCCAGCAACTTGTATACGCGATACAATGAGCAGTTCTTC.